These 29 T cell receptor beta chains came from one sample sequenced in a study of identical twins. TCRdb passed the 5' RACE reads through MiXCR, listing each CDR3 protein once. The sample includes 1.5 million or so distinct CDR3 sequences, around a third seen only once; the top ten take 0.25% to 0.3%. Sequencing input: cord blood. These receptors all stem from a newborn girl in good health.

In this sample, this clonotype turned up a few times. The gene calls are TRBV12-3 or TRBV12-4 and TRBJ2-7; 7 bases align to TRBD2. The CDR3 has 13 amino acids. J gave up 6 bases and V 1 base, and 3 bases lay outside the gene matches. CDR3 nucleotides: TGTGCCAGCAGTTTAGAACTAGCGCGCGAGCAGTACTTC. Translating it yields CASSLELAREQYF.

The rearrangement uses TRBV20-1 and TRBJ1-1; D is uncertain. The CDR3 totals 11 residues. Trimming left V 1 base short and J 5 bases short, with 5 bases between. Germline CDR1 reads DFQATT; CDR2 reads SNEGSKA (reference sequence). The CDR3 sequence is CSARVLTEAFF. The DNA for the CDR3 is TGCAGTGCTAGAGTTTTGACTGAAGCTTTCTTT.

This clonotype occurred a few times. The chain combines TRBV6-2 or TRBV6-3 with TRBJ1-2; no clear D gene. Deletions cut 7 bases from V and 6 bases from J, with 9 bases between. In germline, CDR1 is MNHEY, CDR2 SVGEGT. The CDR3 is 11 amino acids. The CDR3 bases are TGTGCCAGCACGGCAAGGCATGGCTACACCTTC. Encoded protein: CASTARHGYTF.

This clonotype has just one count. The chain employs TRBV4-1 and TRBJ2-1, with D possibly being TRBD1 (6 bases). The ends were cut back, 1 base at V and 9 bases at J, with 19 bases in the middle. The CDR3 has 16 residues. The V gene's germline CDR1 is MGHRA and CDR2 YSYEKL. The DNA of the CDR3 is TGCGCCAGCAGCCAAGCAAGACAGGTACCTACGAGTGAGCAGTTCTTC. It specifies CASSQARQVPTSEQFF.

The chain is built from TRBV7-2 and TRBJ2-3; 7 bases are a match to TRBD2. Germline-derived CDR1 and CDR2 are SGHTA and FQGNSA. The J segment lost 8 bases and the V segment lost 1 base, leaving 3 bases of the junction unmatched. The CDR3 extends over 13 amino acids. The CDR3 DNA reads as TGTGCCAGCAGCTTAGGGCTAGCGGCTACGCAGTATTTT. Translated, it gives CASSLGLAATQYF.

As concerns this clonotype: A much larger clone lies one base from this, so it may be a read error. This rearrangement joins TRBV20-1 to TRBJ2-7; unclear D gene. V gave up 3 bases and J gave up 2 bases, with 14 bases separating them. CDR3 length equals 14 residues. The germline V gene encodes CDR1 DFQATT and CDR2 SNEGSKA (reference sequence). CDR3 sequence (DNA): TGCAGTGCTAGGGCCCAACAGAGCCCCTACGAGCAGTACTTC. This encodes CSARAQQSPYEQYF.

In this sample, this clonotype turned up a few times. The rearrangement links TRBV3-1 to TRBJ2-7, with no clear D. Trimming left V 4 bases short and J 3 bases short, with 10 bases between. This CDR3 region has 13 residues. Per the germline V gene, CDR1 is LGHDT and CDR2 is YNNKEL (reference sequence). The CDR3 spells CASSPDIFYEQYF. CDR3 in DNA: TGTGCCAGCAGCCCAGACATCTTCTACGAGCAGTACTTC.

This rearrangement joins TRBV7-2 to TRBJ2-1, with TRBD2 matching over 7 bases. CDR1 and CDR2 (germline): SGHTA, FQGNSA. The CDR3 has 16 residues. Unmatched junction bases numbered 4, after V lost 2 bases and J lost 0 bases. CDR3 bases: TGTGCCAGCAGCTTAATCGGCGGGAGCTCCTACAATGAGCAGTTCTTC. It yields the protein CASSLIGGSSYNEQFF.

This clonotype was observed a few times. The chain uses TRBV20-1 and TRBJ2-4; D gene unclear. The J call could be wrong; TRBJ2-7 is a better fit for the DNA end. This CDR3 has 16 amino acids. CDR1 and CDR2 from the germline V gene are DFQATT and SNEGSKA (reference sequence). The DNA for the CDR3 is TGCAGTGCTAGCTCGCTCTACTCCCTCTTCTCCTACGAGCAGTACTTC. Its translation is CSASSLYSLFSYEQYF.

In this sample, this clonotype turned up a few times. The chain employs TRBV20-1 and TRBJ2-7; D unclear. V was clipped by 6 bases and J by 0 bases, with 12 bases between them. CDR1 and CDR2 from the germline V gene are DFQATT and SNEGSKA (reference sequence). This CDR3 contains 13 residues. Here the CDR3 DNA reads TGCAGTGCCGCCTCGGCAGTCTCCTACGAGCAGTACTTC. It translates to CSAASAVSYEQYF.

The genes are TRBV30 and TRBJ2-1; D may be TRBD2 (5 bases). Germline CDR1 and CDR2: GTSNPN and SVGIG (reference sequence). V was trimmed by 0 bases and J by 5 bases, leaving 8 bases between them. The CDR3 length is 13 residues. For the CDR3, the DNA is TGTGCCTGGAGTGTACCCGGGAACAATGAGCAGTTCTTC. Translation: CAWSVPGNNEQFF.

J is TRBJ1-5 and V is TRBV4-2; D unresolved. The CDR3 covers 16 residues. Germline V lookup: CDR1 LGHNA, CDR2 YNFKEQ. V lost 0 bases and J lost 0, with 9 bases in between. In DNA form, the CDR3 reads TGTGCCAGCAGCCAAGAAAAGGACTATAGCAATCAGCCCCAGCATTTT. It encodes CASSQEKDYSNQPQHF.

This chain connects TRBV7-2 to TRBJ2-7, with 8 bases aligning to TRBD1. The last part of the DNA fits TRBJ2-4 better; the J call may be wrong. The CDR3 sequence is 18 residues long. Germline V gives CDR1 SGHTA, CDR2 FQGNSA. CDR3 in DNA: TGTGCCAGCAGCTTCCGTGGGACAGGCACTTATCAAGGGGACATTCAGTACTTC. Translated, it gives CASSFRGTGTYQGDIQYF.

As concerns this clonotype: The junction differs from germline at one of its ends, possibly a read error. The J gene is TRBJ1-2, the V gene TRBV7-9, with a possible D match to TRBD1 (6 bases). Germline V gene sequence: CDR1 SEHNR, CDR2 FQNEAQ (reference sequence). CDR3 length: 13 amino acids. The CDR3 region has the DNA TGTGCCAGCAGCTTAGCGACAGGCTATGGCTGCACCTTC. It translates to CASSLATGYGCTF.

As to this clonotype: It may be a read error: a sequence one base away is much more abundant. This rearrangement joins TRBV12-3 or TRBV12-4 to TRBJ2-1; D not resolved. The CDR3 length is 12 residues. V was shortened by 7 bases and J by 7 bases, with 11 bases between the two germline ends. The CDR3 loop is CASIFVSNEQFF. The CDR3 region has the DNA TGTGCCAGCATTTTTGTCTCGAATGAGCAGTTCTTC.

This clonotype occurred a few times. J is TRBJ2-3 and V is TRBV6-2 or TRBV6-3, with 8 positions matching TRBD2. The CDR3 is 18 amino acids. Unmatched junction bases numbered 11, after V lost 1 base and J lost 2 bases. In germline, CDR1 is MNHEY, CDR2 SVGEGT. The CDR3 DNA sequence: TGTGCCAGCAGTTACTTACCGGATATAGCGGGATACACAGATACGCAGTATTTT. Translating it yields CASSYLPDIAGYTDTQYF.

This clonotype showed up just a few times. The chain carries TRBV5-1 and TRBJ2-3; 12 nucleotides match TRBD2. Germline V CDR1 and CDR2: SGHRS, YFSETQ. CDR3 length equals 21 residues. The V segment lost 4 bases and the J segment 0 bases; nucleotides outside the gene matches: 18. The CDR3 sequence: CASSPKRTSGILLASTDTQYF. The CDR3 DNA reads as TGCGCCAGCAGCCCTAAGAGGACTAGCGGGATCCTACTAGCTAGCACAGATACGCAGTATTTT. Full variable domain (remainder filled in from reference TRBV5-1 and TRBJ2-3): KAGVTQTPRYLIKTRGQQVTLSCSPISGHRSVSWYQQTPGQGLQFLFEYFSETQRNKGNFPGRFSGRQFSNSRSEMNVSTLELGDSALYLCASSPKRTSGILLASTDTQYFGPGTRLTVL.

This clonotype was counted many times. The CDR3 DNA sequence: TGTGCCAGCAGTCTCCAGGGAGGAGACTATGGCTACACCTTC. This translates into CASSLQGGDYGYTF. J is TRBJ1-2 and V is TRBV25-1, with a tentative D call TRBD1 (5 bases). Germline V gives CDR1 MGHDK, CDR2 SYGVNS. The CDR3 is 14 amino acids. V lost 5 bases to trimming and J lost 3 bases, with 13 bases between them.

The chain carries TRBV28 and TRBJ2-3; tentatively, D is TRBD1 (6 bases). CDR1 and CDR2 from the germline V gene are MDHEN and SYDVKM. This CDR3 spans 15 amino acids. V lost 7 bases and J 4 bases, leaving 18 bases between the germline ends. The DNA for the CDR3 is TGTGCCAGCATGAAGTGGGCCCAGGGGTCAGATACGCAGTATTTT. It translates to CASMKWAQGSDTQYF.

This chain joins TRBV7-9 and TRBJ2-1, with D possibly matching TRBD1 (6 bases). Germline-derived CDR1 and CDR2 are SEHNR and FQNEAQ (reference sequence). The V end lost 3 bases, the J end lost 10 bases, and 10 bases lay between the germline ends. The CDR3 has 12 residues. This chain's CDR3 is CASSFHRDEQFF. In nucleotides, the CDR3 is TGTGCCAGCAGCTTTCACAGGGACGAGCAGTTCTTC.

This clonotype was picked up a small number of times. The chain carries TRBV3-1 and TRBJ2-1, with 11 bases that match TRBD2. With 5 bases clipped from V and 7 bases from J, the junction kept 10 bases outside the gene matches. In germline, CDR1 is LGHDT, CDR2 YNNKEL (reference sequence). The CDR3 contains 16 residues. Written as DNA, the CDR3 is TGTGCCAGCAGCGCAATAGCGGGAGGGCCGGAAAATGAGCAGTTCTTC. It translates to CASSAIAGGPENEQFF.

The chain couples TRBV7-8 to TRBJ2-3; D unresolved. CDR1 is SGHVS, CDR2 FQNEAQ, per germline. The CDR3 has 14 amino acids. The V gene lost 5 bases and the J gene lost 6 bases, with 15 bases spanning the gap. The CDR3 nucleotides are TGTGCCAGCAGCCCGGAGAGAATTCGGGATACGCAGTATTTT. It encodes CASSPERIRDTQYF.

Concerning this clonotype: Compared with germline, one end of the junction differs, possibly owing to a read error. The rearrangement uses TRBV20-1 and TRBJ2-1; 14 bases line up with TRBD2. The CDR3 runs 16 residues. Germline V CDR1 and CDR2: DFQATT, SNEGSKA (reference sequence). CDR3 sequence reads: CSASGGTSGRYNERFF. In DNA form, the CDR3 reads TGCAGTGCTAGTGGCGGGACTAGCGGGAGATACAATGAGCGGTTCTTC.

As concerns this clonotype: One end of the junction is discordant with germline, which a read error may explain. The V and J genes are TRBV20-1 and TRBJ2-1; tentative D call: TRBD2 (5 bases). The CDR3 sequence is 14 residues long. CDR1 is DFQATT and CDR2 is SNEGSKA in the germline V gene (reference sequence). CDR3 residues: CSARQMGYYNERYF. The CDR3 region has the DNA TGCAGCGCTAGACAAATGGGGTACTACAATGAGCGGTACTTC.

In this sample, this clonotype turned up a few times. The chain's CDR3 is CASSHGTANEKLFF. The CDR3, as DNA: TGTGCCAGCAGTCACGGGACAGCAAATGAAAAACTGTTTTTT. This chain uses TRBV28 with TRBJ1-4; 7 nucleotides agree with TRBD1. Germline V gene lookup returns CDR1 MDHEN and CDR2 SYDVKM. With 5 bases clipped from V and 5 bases from J, the junction kept 5 bases outside the gene matches. The CDR3 runs 14 residues.

The V call is TRBV28, the J call TRBJ2-7; TRBD2 matches at 7 bases. Trimming removed 3 bases from V and 0 bases from J; junction bases left unmatched: 8. CDR3 length equals 16 residues. From germline, CDR1 is MDHEN and CDR2 SYDVKM. This chain's CDR3 is CASSFPHSGPSYEQYF. In nucleotides, the CDR3 is TGTGCCAGCAGTTTCCCGCATAGCGGGCCCTCCTACGAGCAGTACTTC.

A few counts support this clonotype. The DNA for the CDR3 is TGTGCCAGCATCCCTCTTAAGTCAGGGCCCCTCTATGGCTACACCTTC. It is translated as CASIPLKSGPLYGYTF. This chain joins TRBV25-1 and TRBJ1-2; possibly TRBD1 for D (5 bases). This CDR3 contains 16 residues. V lost 7 bases and J lost 4, with 22 bases in between. Germline loops: CDR1 MGHDK, CDR2 SYGVNS.

This chain joins TRBV25-1 and TRBJ2-1; the D is unclear. CDR1 and CDR2 from the germline V gene are MGHDK and SYGVNS. Trimming pared 5 bases from V and 10 bases from J, leaving 21 bases between. CDR3 size: 15 residues. The CDR3 reads CASSYLLANLSEQFF. The CDR3 DNA follows: TGTGCCAGCAGTTACCTCCTCGCGAACCTAAGCGAGCAGTTCTTC.

A few counts support this clonotype. The V gene is TRBV9, the J gene TRBJ2-1; D remains ambiguous. The CDR3 consists of 13 residues. Trimming cost V 4 bases and J 5 bases, with 10 bases left between them. Looked up from germline, CDR1 is SGDLS and CDR2 is YYNGEE. CDR3 loop: CASSPQIDNEQFF. The DNA for the CDR3 is TGTGCCAGCAGCCCCCAGATTGACAATGAGCAGTTCTTC.